The 17 T cell receptor beta chains listed next were all sequenced from one sample in a study of T cell repertoires in cytomegalovirus infection. These TCRs are of unknown antigen specificity. TCRdb recomputed calls from the reads with MiXCR, one row per CDR3 protein. The table includes around 200,000 distinct CDR3 sequences, less than 50% detected once. The sequences come from CD8+ T cells from cultured PBMCs, collected from culture after CMV antigen stimulation. These receptors were taken from a human donor in good health (CMV status not recorded). Some clones in this sample may be carry-over from other donors' samples.

This chain uses TRBV20-1 with TRBJ1-5; TRBD1 matches 10 bases. Germline CDR1 and CDR2: DFQATT and SNEGSKA (reference sequence). CDR3 size: 15 residues. The V gene end was trimmed by 5 bases and the J gene end by 4 bases; junction bases not matched to a gene: 8. CDR3 residues: CSASRDRGVNQPQHF. The CDR3 nucleotides are TGCAGTGCTTCCCGGGACAGGGGAGTGAATCAGCCCCAGCATTTT.

This clonotype was seen a few times. The chain links TRBV11-2 to TRBJ1-1; 10 bases line up with TRBD1. The germline gives CDR1 SGHAT, CDR2 FQNNGV. The CDR3 spans 15 residues. V lost 5 bases to trimming and J lost 4 bases; unmatched junction nucleotides: 7. DNA of the CDR3: TGTGCCAGCAGCCTGGAAGGGACAGGGGCCACTGAAGCTTTCTTT. Translation: CASSLEGTGATEAFF.

The V and J genes are TRBV19 and TRBJ2-7, with 10 bases matching TRBD1. Trimming removed 1 base from V and 6 bases from J; junction bases left unmatched: 6. Per germline, CDR1 LNHDA and CDR2 SQIVND (reference sequence). This CDR3 contains 15 residues. CDR3 sequence reads: CASSIAPTGGPEQYF. Written as DNA, the CDR3 is TGTGCCAGTAGTATAGCCCCGACAGGGGGCCCCGAGCAGTACTTC.

This sequence joins TRBV3-1 and TRBJ1-6, with 9 bases lining up with TRBD1. The germline gives CDR1 LGHDT, CDR2 YNNKEL (reference sequence). There are 15 residues in the CDR3. With V trimmed by 1 base and J by 9 bases, 4 bases remained unmatched. The CDR3 is CASSQAGTGRSPLHF. CDR3 coding DNA: TGTGCCAGCAGCCAAGCCGGGACAGGGCGTTCACCCCTCCACTTT.

This clonotype has just one count. The CDR3 sequence is CASSLARLLGGNEAFF. In nucleotides, the CDR3 is TGTGCCAGCAGCTTAGCGCGACTGCTAGGGGGTAATGAAGCTTTCTTT. The chain carries TRBV7-2 and TRBJ1-1; tentatively, D is TRBD1 (6 bases). The CDR3 spans 16 residues. The germline CDR1 and CDR2 sequences are SGHTA and FQGNSA. With 0 bases removed from V and 7 bases from J, the gap between germline ends came to 18 bases.

For the CDR3, the DNA is TGCAGTGCTAGAGATACGTTAAGACACTACGAGCAGTACTTC. It codes for CSARDTLRHYEQYF. The chain couples TRBV20-1 to TRBJ2-7, with D unclear. CDR1 is DFQATT and CDR2 is SNEGSKA in the germline V gene (reference sequence). The CDR3 totals 14 residues. Trimming took off 0 bases at V and 3 bases at J, with 12 bases between the two ends.

V and J are TRBV6-6 and TRBJ2-2, with D hard to call. Trimming took 0 bases from V and 0 from J, leaving 8 bases between them. The CDR3 covers 16 residues. Per the germline V gene, CDR1 is MNHNY and CDR2 is SVGAGI (reference sequence). The CDR3 here is CASSYSRQANTGELFF. CDR3 nucleotides: TGTGCCAGCAGTTACTCGAGGCAGGCGAACACCGGGGAGCTGTTTTTT.

The V gene is TRBV15, the J gene TRBJ1-1; D remains ambiguous. Germline CDR1 and CDR2: LNHNV and YYDKDF (reference sequence). The CDR3 runs to 15 residues. Trimming stripped 0 bases from V and 5 bases from J, with 13 bases between. CDR3 protein: CATSRDLWGRTEAFF. CDR3 bases: TGTGCCACCAGCAGAGATCTGTGGGGAAGAACTGAAGCTTTCTTT.

This clonotype came up a few times. The chain combines TRBV7-9 with TRBJ1-1; D perhaps matches TRBD1 (5 bases). Deletions cut 3 bases from V and 4 bases from J, with 12 bases between. This CDR3 region has 14 residues. Germline CDR1 reads SEHNR; CDR2 reads FQNEAQ (reference sequence). CDR3: CASSFYGDFTEAFF. The CDR3 nucleotides are TGTGCCAGCAGCTTCTATGGGGACTTCACTGAAGCTTTCTTT.

The rearrangement joins TRBV28 to TRBJ1-1; D possibly corresponds to TRBD1 (5 bases). The length of the CDR3 is 13 residues. CDR1 and CDR2 (germline): MDHEN, SYDVKM. V lost 7 bases to trimming and J lost 6 bases, with 15 bases between them. CDR3 amino acids: CASNGGMFPEAFF. The CDR3 DNA reads TGTGCCAGCAATGGGGGTATGTTCCCTGAAGCTTTCTTT.

This clonotype showed up just a few times. The chain joins TRBV7-8 to TRBJ2-5, with 8 bases aligning to TRBD1. J lost 7 bases, V lost 4 bases, and 20 bases had no gene match. The V gene's germline CDR1 is SGHVS and CDR2 FQNEAQ. The CDR3 is 18 residues long. The CDR3 DNA reads TGTGCCAGCAGCTCCACGGCTGCGGACAGGGAAACCTCGTGGACCCAGTACTTC. Protein: CASSSTAADRETSWTQYF.

This clonotype was seen more than once but under ten times. This chain uses TRBV7-9 with TRBJ1-2; unclear D gene. Germline V gene sequence: CDR1 SEHNR, CDR2 FQNEAQ (reference sequence). The CDR3 length is 13 residues. Trimming shortened V by 4 bases and J by 6 bases, and 12 bases separated the two germline ends. The CDR3 loop reads CASSSADPNGYTF. DNA of the CDR3: TGTGCCAGCAGCTCGGCCGATCCCAATGGCTACACCTTC.

For this clonotype: The junction departs from the called germline gene at one end, perhaps through a read error. J is TRBJ2-7 and V is TRBV7-9; maybe TRBD2 (6 bases). Per the germline V gene, CDR1 is SEHNR and CDR2 is FQNEAQ (reference sequence). This CDR3 has 13 amino acids. The CDR3, as DNA: TGTGCCAGCAGCTCACGGGACTCCCACGAGCAGTACTTC. Amino acids: CASSSRDSHEQYF.

This clonotype has at least ten counts. V is TRBV5-1 and J is TRBJ2-5; a possible D gene is TRBD2 (6 bases). Trimming left V 6 bases short and J 1 base short, with 16 bases between. Germline-derived CDR1 and CDR2 are SGHRS and YFSETQ. The CDR3 has 15 residues. The CDR3 DNA sequence: TGCGCCAGCATCCAAATGGGAGGTCCCCAAGAGACCCAGTACTTC. Amino acid sequence: CASIQMGGPQETQYF.

The chain employs TRBV10-2 and TRBJ2-1; 8 bases fit TRBD2. From germline, CDR1 is WSHSY and CDR2 SAAADI. With V trimmed by 8 bases and J by 8 bases, 17 bases remained unmatched. The CDR3 is made up of 16 amino acids. CDR3 in DNA: TGCGCCAGCGGACTAGCCGGGACGGTAAAGGTAGATGAGCAGTTCTTC. Its translation is CASGLAGTVKVDEQFF.

This clonotype was counted at least ten times. The chain couples TRBV7-2 to TRBJ2-3; 9 bases align to TRBD2. The CDR3 has 18 amino acids. Germline lookup yields CDR1 SGHTA and CDR2 FQGNSA. V lost 4 bases and J lost 0; bases outside the gene matches: 11. The DNA of the CDR3 is TGTGCCAGCAGCTCCTCTTACCTAGCGGGGAGGAGCACAGATACGCAGTATTTT. This encodes CASSSSYLAGRSTDTQYF.

V is TRBV6-5 and J is TRBJ1-1; unclear D gene. V gave up 5 bases and J gave up 0 bases, with 13 bases separating them. Germline-derived CDR1 and CDR2 are MNHEY and SVGAGI. The CDR3 is 15 residues long. The CDR3 bases are TGTGCCAGCAGTCAACAGAAGGCCCTGAACACTGAAGCTTTCTTT. Amino acid sequence: CASSQQKALNTEAFF.